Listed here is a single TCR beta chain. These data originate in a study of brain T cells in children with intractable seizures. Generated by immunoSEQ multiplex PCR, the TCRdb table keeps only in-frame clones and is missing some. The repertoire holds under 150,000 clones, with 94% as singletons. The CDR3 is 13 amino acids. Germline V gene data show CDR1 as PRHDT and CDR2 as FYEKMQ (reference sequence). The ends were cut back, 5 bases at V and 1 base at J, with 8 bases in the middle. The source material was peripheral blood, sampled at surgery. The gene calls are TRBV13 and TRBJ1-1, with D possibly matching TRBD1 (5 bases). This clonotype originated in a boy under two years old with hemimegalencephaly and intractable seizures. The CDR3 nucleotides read TGTGCCAGCAGCGCGACAGCGAACACTGAAGCTTTCTTT. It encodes CASSATANTEAFF.